Presented here are 15 T cell receptor beta chains from one specimen sequenced in a study of vaccination and CD4 T cells after COVID-19. TCRdb re-called the PCR reads through MiXCR, storing one row per CDR3 protein. The table lists 25,000 to 30,000 distinct CDR3 sequences, approximately 48% of them singletons. The time point was: late sampling 161 to 241 days after vaccination in a few convalescent patients. The sequences come from CD4+ T cells from blood, collected about 7 months after SARS-CoV-2 vaccination. These receptors all come from a human donor who had recovered from COVID-19.

The V gene is TRBV20-1, the J gene TRBJ2-7; 10 nucleotides align to TRBD1. The CDR3 is 16 residues long. V shed 0 bases and J 4 bases; nucleotides not matched to a gene: 9. The germline gives CDR1 DFQATT, CDR2 SNEGSKA (reference sequence). The CDR3 region has the DNA TGCAGTGCTAGAGATAATGAGGGACAGGGGCGATACGAGCAGTACTTC. This codes for CSARDNEGQGRYEQYF.

This chain uses TRBV6-1 with TRBJ2-2; D gene uncertain. V lost 10 bases to trimming and J lost 7 bases, with 7 bases between them. The CDR3 is made up of 10 amino acids. CDR1 MNHNS and CDR2 SASEGT come from the germline V gene. The CDR3 DNA reads as TGTGCCACCCGATTCGGGGAGCTGTTTTTT. Translation: CATRFGELFF.

This clonotype was detected only a few times. The rearrangement uses TRBV20-1 and TRBJ2-2; D may correspond to TRBD1 or TRBD2 (5 bases each). V gave up 3 bases and J gave up 6 bases, with 14 bases separating them. The germline V gene encodes CDR1 DFQATT and CDR2 SNEGSKA (reference sequence). This CDR3 has 14 residues. CDR3 in amino acids: CSASEDLGAGELFF. CDR3 sequence (DNA): TGCAGTGCTAGCGAGGACTTAGGGGCCGGGGAGCTGTTTTTT.

This chain links TRBV6-1 with TRBJ2-7; 7 bases fit TRBD2. After removal of 7 bases from V and 1 base from J, the junction contained 7 bases not matched to a gene. In germline, CDR1 is MNHNS, CDR2 SASEGT. This CDR3 has 14 residues. CDR3 in amino acids: CASTPWGGSYEQYF. The CDR3 nucleotides are TGTGCCAGCACCCCTTGGGGAGGGTCCTACGAGCAGTACTTC.

This chain connects TRBV2 to TRBJ2-5; D is ambiguous. The V end was cut by 8 bases, the J end by 1 base, with 11 bases between. The germline CDR1 and CDR2 sequences are SNHLY and FYNNEI. The CDR3 contains 13 residues. CDR3 in DNA: TGTGCCAGCCACACAGATGTCCAAGAGACCCAGTACTTC. Translated, it gives CASHTDVQETQYF.

This clonotype was counted only a few times. V usage is TRBV24-1 and J usage is TRBJ2-5; D is undetermined. The CDR3 is 12 amino acids. Germline assignment: CDR1 KGHDR and CDR2 SFDVKD. Between the trimmed V and J ends, which lost 2 bases and 4 bases, there was a span of 4 bases. Here the CDR3 DNA reads TGTGCCACCAGTGATTGGCTAGAGACCCAGTACTTC. Its translation: CATSDWLETQYF.

This chain joins TRBV7-9 and TRBJ2-5; D call uncertain. There are 13 residues in the CDR3. From germline, CDR1 is SEHNR and CDR2 FQNEAQ (reference sequence). Trimming removed 6 bases at V and 5 bases at J, with 13 bases between. The CDR3 DNA sequence: TGTGCCAGCAGGAAGTTAGCCGGGGAGACCCAGTACTTC. Translating it yields CASRKLAGETQYF.

This clonotype was counted only a few times. V gene TRBV7-9 combines with J gene TRBJ1-1; perhaps TRBD1 as D (6 bases). CDR1 and CDR2 (germline): SEHNR, FQNEAQ (reference sequence). This CDR3 comprises 14 residues. The V end lost 5 bases, the J end lost 6 bases, and 16 bases lay between the germline ends. The CDR3 DNA reads TGTGCCAGCAGCGAAACGACAGGACTCTCTGAAGCTTTCTTT. The encoded protein is CASSETTGLSEAFF.

The chain employs TRBV20-1 and TRBJ2-5; D ambiguous. The CDR3 is 12 amino acids. Germline V gene data show CDR1 as DFQATT and CDR2 as SNEGSKA (reference sequence). V was trimmed by 6 bases and J by 1 base, leaving 9 bases between them. The CDR3 nucleotides are TGCAGTGCACAAGACTTCCAAGAGACCCAGTACTTC. The encoded protein is CSAQDFQETQYF.

J is TRBJ2-2 and V is TRBV7-3, with 7 nucleotides matching TRBD1. The CDR3 runs to 15 residues. The trim removed 5 bases at V and 3 bases at J, leaving 6 bases unmatched. The germline V gene encodes CDR1 SGHTA and CDR2 FQGTGA. In DNA form, the CDR3 reads TGTGCCAGCAGCCAGATAGACAGGGACACCGGGGAGCTGTTTTTT. Translation: CASSQIDRDTGELFF.

J is TRBJ2-3 and V is TRBV28; 9 bases line up with TRBD2. V gave up 3 bases and J gave up 0 bases; unmatched junction bases: 4. The germline V gene encodes CDR1 MDHEN and CDR2 SYDVKM. The CDR3 length is 16 residues. The CDR3 protein is CASSFNSGSSTDTQYF. CDR3 nucleotides: TGTGCCAGCAGTTTCAATAGCGGGAGTAGCACAGATACGCAGTATTTT.

V is TRBV28 and J is TRBJ2-5; 9 nucleotides agree with TRBD2. Germline values: CDR1 MDHEN, CDR2 SYDVKM. CDR3 length equals 20 residues. Unmatched junction bases numbered 25, after V lost 6 bases and J lost 5 bases. The CDR3 is CASSPPPGRGLADLGETQYF. The CDR3 DNA reads TGTGCCAGCAGCCCCCCGCCCGGGAGGGGACTAGCCGATCTGGGGGAGACCCAGTACTTC.

The chain recombines TRBV7-2 with TRBJ1-2; 11 nucleotides agree with TRBD1. CDR3 length: 14 residues. V gave up 4 bases and J gave up 3 bases; unmatched junction bases: 1. Looked up from germline, CDR1 is SGHTA and CDR2 is FQGNSA. The CDR3 loop reads CASSSGQGDYGYTF. The CDR3 DNA reads as TGTGCCAGCAGCTCGGGACAGGGGGACTATGGCTACACCTTC.

V is TRBV19 and J is TRBJ2-7, with TRBD2 identical over 7 bases. This CDR3 comprises 14 residues. The germline gives CDR1 LNHDA, CDR2 SQIVND (reference sequence). J was trimmed by 1 base and V by 3 bases; bases with no gene match: 3. The CDR3 DNA follows: TGTGCCAGTAGTATGGCAGCGGGGTCCTACGAGCAGTACTTC. This sequence encodes CASSMAAGSYEQYF.

The rearrangement uses TRBV10-3 and TRBJ1-1; D gene unclear. The V gene's germline CDR1 is ENHRY and CDR2 SYGVKD. This CDR3 region has 11 residues. Trimming left V 0 bases short and J 6 bases short, with 2 bases between. The CDR3 loop reads CAISESSEAFF. The CDR3 DNA sequence: TGTGCCATCAGTGAGTCCTCTGAAGCTTTCTTT.